This entry describes one T cell receptor beta chain. The target antigen is unknown. This sample is drawn from a study of OX40 agonist ivuxolimab in advanced cancers. About the research overall: Administration of intravenous ivuxolimab to patients occurred every 2 weeks at 0.01 to 10 mg/kg. One patient with hepatocellular carcinoma and two with cutaneous melanoma, three in all, had partial responses. Overall study findings and caveats: With doses of 0.1 to 3.0 mg/kg, CD4+ and CD8+ blood T cells had undergone clonal expansion by week 6. Antigen specificity of clonally expanded peripheral T cells was not established.

Assay: immunoSEQ multiplex PCR; the TCRdb copy retains only in-frame clones and omits some. The sample holds about 54,000 clones; approximately 84% are singletons and the top ten take 1% to 1.5%. The CDR3 is 14 amino acids. Germline trimming cut 5 bases from V and 1 base from J; bases unmatched to any gene: 4. The V gene's germline CDR1 is SSHAT and CDR2 FNYEAQ (reference sequence). Sequences were derived from CD4+ or CD8+ T cells sorted from blood, sampled in a trial of the OX40 agonist ivuxolimab. The chain uses TRBV7-7 and TRBJ2-7; 8 bases align to TRBD1. The receptor was derived from an adult with an advanced solid tumor such as melanoma, head and neck, liver or kidney cancer. Written as DNA, the CDR3 is TGTGCCAGCAGCCCCGGGACAGGATCCTACGAGCAGTACTTC. Encoded protein: CASSPGTGSYEQYF.